These 2 T cell receptor beta chains were sequenced from one sample in a study of identical twins. In TCRdb, the 5' RACE reads were re-called with MiXCR into one record per CDR3 protein. The repertoire consists of roughly 240,000 distinct CDR3 sequences, with approximately 6.8% occurring once and the leading ten covering under 6.5%. In addition, the sample was reused for a study of yellow fever vaccine responses in identical twins.

Sequencing input: CD8+ T cells sorted from blood. These TCRs come from a woman aged 18-35 years in good health.

The CDR3 coding sequence is TGTGCCACCAGCAGAGATCACGGGGCTTCTAATGGCTACACCTTC. This sequence encodes CATSRDHGASNGYTF. The chain has TRBV15 and TRBJ1-2; tentative D call: TRBD1 (5 bases). Germline V gene data show CDR1 as LNHNV and CDR2 as YYDKDF (reference sequence). This CDR3 comprises 15 residues. The ends were cut back, 0 bases at V and 6 bases at J, with 14 bases in the middle.

V usage is TRBV18 and J usage is TRBJ2-1; 7 positions agree with TRBD2. There are 16 residues in the CDR3. Germline CDR1 is KGHSH and CDR2 is LQKENI. With V trimmed by 3 bases and J by 0 bases, 5 bases remained unmatched. The CDR3 DNA sequence: TGTGCCAGCTCACCGGCAGCGGGGCTCTCCTACAATGAGCAGTTCTTC. Its translation is CASSPAAGLSYNEQFF.